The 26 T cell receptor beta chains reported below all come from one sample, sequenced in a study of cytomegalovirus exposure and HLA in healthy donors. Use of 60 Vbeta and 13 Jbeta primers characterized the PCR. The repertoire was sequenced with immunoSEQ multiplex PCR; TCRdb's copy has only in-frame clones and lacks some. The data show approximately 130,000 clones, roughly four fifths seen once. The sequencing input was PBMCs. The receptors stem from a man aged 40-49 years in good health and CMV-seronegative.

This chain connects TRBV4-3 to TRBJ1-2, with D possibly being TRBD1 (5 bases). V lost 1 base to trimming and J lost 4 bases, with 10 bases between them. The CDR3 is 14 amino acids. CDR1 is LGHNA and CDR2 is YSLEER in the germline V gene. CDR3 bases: TGCGCCAGCAGCCAAGTCCGGCAGGGCTATGGCTACACCTTC. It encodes CASSQVRQGYGYTF.

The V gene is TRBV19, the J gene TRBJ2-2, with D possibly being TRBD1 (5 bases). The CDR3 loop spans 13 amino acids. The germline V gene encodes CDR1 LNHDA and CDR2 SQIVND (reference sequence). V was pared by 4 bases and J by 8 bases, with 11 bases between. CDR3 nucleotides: TGTGCCAGTAGTACACAGGCCAGTGGGGAGCTGTTTTTT. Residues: CASSTQASGELFF.

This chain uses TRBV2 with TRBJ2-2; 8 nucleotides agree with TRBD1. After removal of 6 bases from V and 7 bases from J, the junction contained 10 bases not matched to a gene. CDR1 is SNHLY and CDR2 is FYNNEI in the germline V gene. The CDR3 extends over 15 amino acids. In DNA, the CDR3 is TGTGCCAGCAGACGACGGACAGGGAATGGCGGGGAGCTGTTTTTT. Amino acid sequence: CASRRRTGNGGELFF.

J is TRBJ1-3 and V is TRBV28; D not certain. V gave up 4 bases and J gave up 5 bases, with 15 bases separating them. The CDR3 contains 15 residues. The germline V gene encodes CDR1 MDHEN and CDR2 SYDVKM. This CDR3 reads CASSYHQDIRNTIYF. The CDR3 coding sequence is TGTGCCAGCAGTTACCATCAGGATATCAGAAACACCATATATTTT.

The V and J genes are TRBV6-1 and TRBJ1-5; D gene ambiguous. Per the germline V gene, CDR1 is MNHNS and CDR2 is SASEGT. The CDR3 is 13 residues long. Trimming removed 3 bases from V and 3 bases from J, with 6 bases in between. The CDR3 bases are TGTGCCAGCAGTGACCGGTTCAATCAGCCCCAGCATTTT. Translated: CASSDRFNQPQHF.

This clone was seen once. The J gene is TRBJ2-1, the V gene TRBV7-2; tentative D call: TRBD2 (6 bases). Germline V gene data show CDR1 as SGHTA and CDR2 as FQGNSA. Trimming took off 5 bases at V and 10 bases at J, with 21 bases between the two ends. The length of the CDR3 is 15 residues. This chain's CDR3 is CASSPPGLAAAEQFF. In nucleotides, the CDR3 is TGTGCCAGCAGCCCCCCGGGCTTAGCGGCCGCGGAGCAGTTCTTC.

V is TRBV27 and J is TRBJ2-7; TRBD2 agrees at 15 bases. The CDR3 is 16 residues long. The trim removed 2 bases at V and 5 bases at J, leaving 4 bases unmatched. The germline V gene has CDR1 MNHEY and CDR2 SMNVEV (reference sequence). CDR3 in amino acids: CASSLAGLAGGHEQYF. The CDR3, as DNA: TGTGCCAGCAGTTTAGCGGGACTAGCGGGAGGCCACGAGCAGTACTTC.

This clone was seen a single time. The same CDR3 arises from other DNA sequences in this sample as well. CDR3 DNA: TGTGCCAGCAGCGCCGGACAGGGGGGATACAATGAGCAGTTCTTC. It translates to CASSAGQGGYNEQFF. This chain joins TRBV9 and TRBJ2-1; TRBD1 matches at 10 bases. Germline V gene sequence: CDR1 SGDLS, CDR2 YYNGEE. V dropped 3 bases and J dropped 4; count of bases not matched to a gene: 4. The CDR3 sequence is 15 residues long. The full variable domain, completed using reference TRBV9 and TRBJ2-1, is DSGVTQTPKHLITATGQRVTLRCSPRSGDLSVYWYQQSLDQGLQFLIQYYNGEERAKGNILERFSAQQFPDLHSELNLSSLELGDSALYFCASSAGQGGYNEQFFGPGTRLTVL.

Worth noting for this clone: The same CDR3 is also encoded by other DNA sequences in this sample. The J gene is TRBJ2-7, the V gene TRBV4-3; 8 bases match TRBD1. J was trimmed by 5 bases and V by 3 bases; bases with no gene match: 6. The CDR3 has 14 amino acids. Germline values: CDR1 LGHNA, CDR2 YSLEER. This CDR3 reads CASSQDYRGDEQYF. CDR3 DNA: TGCGCCAGCAGCCAGGATTACAGGGGGGACGAGCAGTACTTC.

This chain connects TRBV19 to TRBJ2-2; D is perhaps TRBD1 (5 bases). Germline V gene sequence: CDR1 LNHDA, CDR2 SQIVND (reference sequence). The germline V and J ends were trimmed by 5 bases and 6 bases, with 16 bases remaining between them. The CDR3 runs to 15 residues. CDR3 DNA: TGTGCCAGTAGTGGAAGGGGTAAGGGGCCCGGGGAGCTGTTTTTT. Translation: CASSGRGKGPGELFF.

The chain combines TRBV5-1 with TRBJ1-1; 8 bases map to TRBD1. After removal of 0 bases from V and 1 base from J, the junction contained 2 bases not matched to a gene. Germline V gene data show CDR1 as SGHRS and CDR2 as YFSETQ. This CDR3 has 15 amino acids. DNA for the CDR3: TGCGCCAGCAGCTTGGCCGGGACAGGGAACACTGAAGCTTTCTTT. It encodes CASSLAGTGNTEAFF.

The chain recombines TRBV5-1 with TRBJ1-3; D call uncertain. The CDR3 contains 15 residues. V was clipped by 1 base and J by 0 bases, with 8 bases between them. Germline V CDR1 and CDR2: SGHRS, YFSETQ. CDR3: CASSLYGDSGNTIYF. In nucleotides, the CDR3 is TGCGCCAGCAGCTTGTACGGGGACTCTGGAAACACCATATATTTT.

CDR3 sequence: CATRGQGVNYGYTF. The DNA for the CDR3 is TGTGCCACCCGCGGGCAGGGGGTCAACTATGGCTACACCTTC. This chain joins TRBV10-3 and TRBJ1-2, with 7 nucleotides matching TRBD1. The V and J ends lost 10 bases and 2 bases, in that order; junction bases with no gene match: 10. This CDR3 has 14 amino acids. Germline V gene data show CDR1 as ENHRY and CDR2 as SYGVKD.

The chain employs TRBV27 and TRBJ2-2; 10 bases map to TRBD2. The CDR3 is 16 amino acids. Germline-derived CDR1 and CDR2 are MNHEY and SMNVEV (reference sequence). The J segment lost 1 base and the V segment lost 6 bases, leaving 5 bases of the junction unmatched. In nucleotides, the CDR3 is TGTGCCAGCAGCCTTAGCGGGAGGAAGAACACCGGGGAGCTGTTTTTT. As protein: CASSLSGRKNTGELFF.

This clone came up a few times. CDR3 nucleotides: TGTGCCAGCAGCCAATCCCGGGTCCAAGAGACCCAGTACTTC. As protein: CASSQSRVQETQYF. The rearrangement joins TRBV16 to TRBJ2-5, with D unresolved. Germline values: CDR1 KGHSY, CDR2 FQNENV. V was cut by 0 bases and J by 1 base, with 6 bases left in between. CDR3 length: 14 amino acids. Looking up the rest from reference TRBV16 and TRBJ2-5 gives the full variable domain: GEEVAQTPKHLVRGEGQKAKLYCAPIKGHSYVFWYQQVLKNEFKFLISFQNENVFDETGMPKERFSAKCLPNSPCSLEIQATKLEDSAVYFCASSQSRVQETQYFGPGTRLLVL.

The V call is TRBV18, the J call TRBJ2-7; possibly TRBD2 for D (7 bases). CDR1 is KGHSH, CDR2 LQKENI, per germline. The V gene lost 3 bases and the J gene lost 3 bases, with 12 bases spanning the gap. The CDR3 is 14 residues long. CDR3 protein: CASSPGGASYEQYF. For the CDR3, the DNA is TGTGCCAGCTCACCGGGGGGGGCAAGCTACGAGCAGTACTTC.

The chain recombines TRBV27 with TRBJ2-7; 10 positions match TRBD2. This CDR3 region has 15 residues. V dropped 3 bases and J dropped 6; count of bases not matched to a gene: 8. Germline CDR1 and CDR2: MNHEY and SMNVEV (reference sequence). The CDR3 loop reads CASSLGAGGRGEQYF. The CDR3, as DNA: TGTGCCAGCAGTTTGGGAGCGGGAGGGCGTGGCGAGCAGTACTTC.

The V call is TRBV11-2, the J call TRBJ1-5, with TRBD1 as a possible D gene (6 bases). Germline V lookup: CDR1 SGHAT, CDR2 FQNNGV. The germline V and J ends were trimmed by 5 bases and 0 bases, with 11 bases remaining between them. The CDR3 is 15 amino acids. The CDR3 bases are TGTGCCAGCAGCCGGGACATAAATAGCAATCAGCCCCAGCATTTT. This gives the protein CASSRDINSNQPQHF.

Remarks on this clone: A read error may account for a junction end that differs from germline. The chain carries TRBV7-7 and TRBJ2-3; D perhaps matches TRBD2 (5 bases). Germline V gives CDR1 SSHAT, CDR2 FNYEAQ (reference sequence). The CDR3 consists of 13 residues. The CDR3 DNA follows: TGTGCTAGCAGCGCTAGCAGAGACTCGGTCCAGTATTTT. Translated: CASSASRDSVQYF.

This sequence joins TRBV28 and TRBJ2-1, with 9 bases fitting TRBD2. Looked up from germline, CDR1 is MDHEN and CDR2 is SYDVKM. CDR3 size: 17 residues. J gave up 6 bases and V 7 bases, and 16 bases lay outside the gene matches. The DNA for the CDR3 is TGTGCCAGCAAATCTAGCGGGGCTTGGGGGATAGGCAATGAGCAGTTCTTC. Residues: CASKSSGAWGIGNEQFF.

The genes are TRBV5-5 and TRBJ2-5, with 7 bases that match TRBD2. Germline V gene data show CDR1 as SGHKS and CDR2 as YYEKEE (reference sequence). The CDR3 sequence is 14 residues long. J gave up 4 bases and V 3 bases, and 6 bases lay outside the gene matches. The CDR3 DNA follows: TGTGCCAGCAGCTGGGAGGGGCGTCGAGAGACCCAGTACTTC. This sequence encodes CASSWEGRRETQYF.

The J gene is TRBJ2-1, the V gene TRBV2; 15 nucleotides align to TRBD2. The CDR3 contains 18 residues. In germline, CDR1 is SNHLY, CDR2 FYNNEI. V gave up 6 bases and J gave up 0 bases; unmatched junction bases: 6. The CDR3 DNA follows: TGTGCCAGCAGCGGCGGGACTAGCGGGAGGAGCTCCTACAATGAGCAGTTCTTC. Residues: CASSGGTSGRSSYNEQFF.

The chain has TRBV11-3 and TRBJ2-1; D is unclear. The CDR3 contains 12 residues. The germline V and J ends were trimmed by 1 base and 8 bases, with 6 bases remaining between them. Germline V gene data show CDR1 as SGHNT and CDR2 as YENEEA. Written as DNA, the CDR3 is TGTGCCAGCAGCTTAGGAGGCGATGAGCAGTTCTTC. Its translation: CASSLGGDEQFF.

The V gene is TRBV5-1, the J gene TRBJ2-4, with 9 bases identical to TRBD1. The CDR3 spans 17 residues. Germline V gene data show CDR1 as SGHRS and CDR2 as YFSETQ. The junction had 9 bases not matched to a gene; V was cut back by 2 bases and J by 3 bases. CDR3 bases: TGCGCCAGCAGCTTACCCCAGACAGGGGGTAGCAAAAACATTCAGTACTTC. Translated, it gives CASSLPQTGGSKNIQYF. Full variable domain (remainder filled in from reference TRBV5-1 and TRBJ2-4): KAGVTQTPRYLIKTRGQQVTLSCSPISGHRSVSWYQQTPGQGLQFLFEYFSETQRNKGNFPGRFSGRQFSNSRSEMNVSTLELGDSALYLCASSLPQTGGSKNIQYFGAGTRLSVL.

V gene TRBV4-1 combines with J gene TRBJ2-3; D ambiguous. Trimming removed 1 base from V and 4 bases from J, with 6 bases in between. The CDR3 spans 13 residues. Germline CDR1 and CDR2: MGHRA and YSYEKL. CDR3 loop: CASSQGGPDTQYF. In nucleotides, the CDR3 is TGCGCCAGCAGCCAAGGTGGGCCAGATACGCAGTATTTT.

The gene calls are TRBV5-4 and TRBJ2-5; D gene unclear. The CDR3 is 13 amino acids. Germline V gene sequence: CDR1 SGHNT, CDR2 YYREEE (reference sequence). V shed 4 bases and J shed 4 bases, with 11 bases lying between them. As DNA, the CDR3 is TGTGCCAGCAGCCCTACCTATACAGAGACCCAGTACTTC. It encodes CASSPTYTETQYF.